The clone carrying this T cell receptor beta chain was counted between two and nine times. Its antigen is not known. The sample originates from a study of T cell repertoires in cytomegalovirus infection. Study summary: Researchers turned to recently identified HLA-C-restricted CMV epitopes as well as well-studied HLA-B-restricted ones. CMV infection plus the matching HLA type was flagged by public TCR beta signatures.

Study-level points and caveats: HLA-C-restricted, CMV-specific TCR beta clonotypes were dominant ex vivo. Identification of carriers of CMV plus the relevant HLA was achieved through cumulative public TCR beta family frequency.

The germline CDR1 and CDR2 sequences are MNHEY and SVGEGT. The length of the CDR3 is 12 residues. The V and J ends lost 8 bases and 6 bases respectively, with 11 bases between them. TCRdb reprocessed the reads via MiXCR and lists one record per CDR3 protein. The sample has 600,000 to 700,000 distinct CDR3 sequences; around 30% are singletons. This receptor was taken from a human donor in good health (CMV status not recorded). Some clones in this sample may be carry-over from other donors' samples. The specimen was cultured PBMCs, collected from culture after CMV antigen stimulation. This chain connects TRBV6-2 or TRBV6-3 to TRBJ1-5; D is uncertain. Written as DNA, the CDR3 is TGTGCCAGCGCCCACCGGGTTCAGCCCCAGCATTTT. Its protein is CASAHRVQPQHF.